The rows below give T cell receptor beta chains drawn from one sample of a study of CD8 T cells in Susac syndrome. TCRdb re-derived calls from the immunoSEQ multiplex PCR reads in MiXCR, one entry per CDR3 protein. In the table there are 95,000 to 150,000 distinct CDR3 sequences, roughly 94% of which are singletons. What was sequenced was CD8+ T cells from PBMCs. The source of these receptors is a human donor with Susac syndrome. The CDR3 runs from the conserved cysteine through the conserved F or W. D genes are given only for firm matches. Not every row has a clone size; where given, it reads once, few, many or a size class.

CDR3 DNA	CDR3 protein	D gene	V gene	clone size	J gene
TGTGCCTGGACCTCCACTCGGGGAGACGGCTACACCTTC	CAWTSTRGDGYTF	.	TRBV30	.	TRBJ1-2
TGCAGCATATCGGACGGATACAATGAGCAGTTCTTC	CSISDGYNEQFF	.	TRBV29-1	.	TRBJ2-1
TGTGCCAGTAGTACCGGACTCCTGGGGACTGAAGCTTTCTTT	CASSTGLLGTEAFF	.	TRBV19	.	TRBJ1-1
TGTGCCAGCAGCCCACCTAGCGGACGCACAGATACGCAGTATTTT	CASSPPSGRTDTQYF	TRBD2	TRBV13	.	TRBJ2-3
TGCGCCAGCAGCCTCTCGGGACAGGAAAATGAAAAACTGTTTTTT	CASSLSGQENEKLFF	TRBD1	TRBV4-3	.	TRBJ1-4
TGCAGCGTACGGGGGAACACCGGGGAGCTGTTTTTT	CSVRGNTGELFF	.	TRBV29-1	once	TRBJ2-2
TGTGCCGGGTCCCTCGGGGGGACATGGGAGACCCAGTACTTC	CAGSLGGTWETQYF	.	TRBV6-2/TRBV6-3	.	TRBJ2-5
TGTGCCACCAGCAGAGATCACAGCGCAGATACGCAGTATTTT	CATSRDHSADTQYF	.	TRBV15	.	TRBJ2-3
TGTGCCAGCAGTCTGGTCGGGGGCAATCAGCCCCAGCATTTT	CASSLVGGNQPQHF	.	TRBV27	.	TRBJ1-5
TGTGCCAGCAGTTTAATGGAGACCCAGTACTTC	CASSLMETQYF	.	TRBV12-3/TRBV12-4	once	TRBJ2-5
TGTGCCAGCAGGGGGACCACAGATACGCAGTATTTT	CASRGTTDTQYF	.	TRBV7-9	.	TRBJ2-3
TGTGCCAGCAGCCCCTCCCGGGCAGCCATTTACAATGAGCAGTTCTTC	CASSPSRAAIYNEQFF	.	TRBV3-1	.	TRBJ2-1
TGCAGTGCTAGAGACGGGACCACCGGGGAGCTGTTTTTT	CSARDGTTGELFF	.	TRBV20-1	.	TRBJ2-2
TGTGCCTGGAGTGTCGGAGCAGACCGCTACGAGCAGTACTTC	CAWSVGADRYEQYF	.	TRBV30	.	TRBJ2-7
TGTGCCAGCAGTTTCACCGGGGTCGTACAGGGTGAGCAGTTCTTC	CASSFTGVVQGEQFF	.	TRBV12-3/TRBV12-4	.	TRBJ2-1
TGCAGCGTTGGGACAGGGTTACCCCCCGAGCAGTACTTC	CSVGTGLPPEQYF	TRBD1	TRBV29-1	.	TRBJ2-7
TGTGCCAGCAGTCCCACTCCTCAGCCTACGCAGTATTTT	CASSPTPQPTQYF	.	TRBV9	.	TRBJ2-3
TGCAGTGCCTCGGCCAACGGCCCAGCAGGCACCGGGGAGCTGTTTTTT	CSASANGPAGTGELFF	.	TRBV20-1	.	TRBJ2-2
TGTGCCAGCAGTGGGGGCTGGAGCTACACCTTC	CASSGGWSYTF	.	TRBV27	.	TRBJ1-2
TGTGCCAGCTCACCTGCAGGGTGGAGCACAGATACGCAGTATTTT	CASSPAGWSTDTQYF	.	TRBV18	.	TRBJ2-3
TGCAGTGCTAGAGACTCGATCTCCTACGAGCAGTACTTC	CSARDSISYEQYF	.	TRBV20-1	few	TRBJ2-7
TGTGCCAGCAGCCAAGACCCAGGGAGTGGCTACACCTTC	CASSQDPGSGYTF	.	TRBV3-1	once	TRBJ1-2
TGTGCCAGCAGTGTTGCCGCAGACTATGGGGAAGCTTTCTTT	CASSVAADYGEAFF	.	TRBV27	.	TRBJ1-1
TGCAGCGTTGAGTGGGCTAGCGGGGTAGTTCAAGAGACCCAGTACTTC	CSVEWASGVVQETQYF	TRBD2	TRBV29-1	once	TRBJ2-5
TGCAGCGTTTGTGGCGGTGAGCTCTCCTACGAGCAGTACTTC	CSVCGGELSYEQYF	.	TRBV29-1	once	TRBJ2-7
TGTGCCAGCAGCTTCCCCTGGACTAGCGAAGAGACCCAGTACTTC	CASSFPWTSEETQYF	TRBD2	TRBV5-4	.	TRBJ2-5
TGTGCCAGCACTAGACAGGAAGATAATTCACCCCTCCACTTT	CASTRQEDNSPLHF	.	TRBV6-2/TRBV6-3	.	TRBJ1-6
TGCAGCGTTGGGGGTTCGGTATCCGCCTACAATGAGCAGTTCTTC	CSVGGSVSAYNEQFF	.	TRBV29-1	.	TRBJ2-1
TGTGCCAGCAGCTTAGCCCCAGGCAATGAGCAGTTCTTC	CASSLAPGNEQFF	.	TRBV7-6	.	TRBJ2-1
TGCAGCGTTGAAGAATTAGCCGGGTACGAGCAGTACTTC	CSVEELAGYEQYF	.	TRBV29-1	once	TRBJ2-7
TGTGCCAGCAGCGCTCCGGGACCCGCCGGGGAGCTGTTTTTT	CASSAPGPAGELFF	.	TRBV9	.	TRBJ2-2
TGTGCCAGCAGCGCGACAGGGGGAGAGTACGAGCAGTACTTC	CASSATGGEYEQYF	TRBD1	TRBV9	.	TRBJ2-7
TGTGCCAGCAGCTCGTACAGGAGCTCCTACGAGCAGTACTTC	CASSSYRSSYEQYF	.	TRBV13	.	TRBJ2-7
TGTGCCAGCAGCGTAGGGGGGGCGGGCTCCTACGAGCAGTACTTC	CASSVGGAGSYEQYF	.	TRBV9	.	TRBJ2-7
TGCGCCAGCAGCTTAGGCCAGGTTTTAGTCGGGAACACTGAAGCTTTCTTT	CASSLGQVLVGNTEAFF	.	TRBV5-1	.	TRBJ1-1
TGTGCCACCAGTGATGTCAGGGGTGATGAGCAGTTCTTC	CATSDVRGDEQFF	.	TRBV24-1	.	TRBJ2-1
TGTGCCAGCAGCGGACCTGGGACCCACTCCGAGCAGTTCTTC	CASSGPGTHSEQFF	.	TRBV6-2/TRBV6-3	.	TRBJ2-1
TGTGCCAGCAGTTTGCAAATAGCGGGGGGAATGGATGAGCAGTTCTTC	CASSLQIAGGMDEQFF	TRBD2	TRBV27	.	TRBJ2-1
TGTGCCTGGAACAGGGGAAGAGGTCAAGGGGTCCCCCTCCACTTT	CAWNRGRGQGVPLHF	TRBD1	TRBV30	.	TRBJ1-6
TGTGCCAGCAGCCGGGGGGATGGTACGCAGTATTTT	CASSRGDGTQYF	TRBD2	TRBV27	.	TRBJ2-3